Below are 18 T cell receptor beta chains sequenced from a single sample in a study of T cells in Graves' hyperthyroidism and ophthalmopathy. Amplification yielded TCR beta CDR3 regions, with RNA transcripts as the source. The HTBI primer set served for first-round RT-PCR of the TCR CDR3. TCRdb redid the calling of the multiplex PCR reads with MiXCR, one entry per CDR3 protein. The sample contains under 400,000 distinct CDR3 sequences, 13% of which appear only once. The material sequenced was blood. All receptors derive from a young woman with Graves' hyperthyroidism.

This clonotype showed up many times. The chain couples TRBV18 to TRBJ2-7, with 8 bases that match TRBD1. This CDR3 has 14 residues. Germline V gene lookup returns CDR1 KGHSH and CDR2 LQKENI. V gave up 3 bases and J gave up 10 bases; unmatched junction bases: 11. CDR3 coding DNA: TGTGCCAGCTCACCCGGAGACAGGGGCCCATTTCAGTACTTC. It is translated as CASSPGDRGPFQYF.

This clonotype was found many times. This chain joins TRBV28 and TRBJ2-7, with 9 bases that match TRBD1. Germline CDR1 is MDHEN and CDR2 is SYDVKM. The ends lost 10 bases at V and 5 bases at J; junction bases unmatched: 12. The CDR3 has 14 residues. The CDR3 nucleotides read TGTGCCACCGACCAAGGGACAGGGTTCAACGAGCAGTACTTC. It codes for CATDQGTGFNEQYF.

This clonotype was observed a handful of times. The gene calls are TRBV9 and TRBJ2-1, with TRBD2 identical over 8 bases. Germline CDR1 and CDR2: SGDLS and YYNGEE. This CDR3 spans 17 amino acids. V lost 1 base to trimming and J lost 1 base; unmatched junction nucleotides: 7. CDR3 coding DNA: TGTGCCAGCAGCGTAAACCCTAGCGGGCTTTCCTACAATGAGCAGTTCTTC. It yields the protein CASSVNPSGLSYNEQFF.

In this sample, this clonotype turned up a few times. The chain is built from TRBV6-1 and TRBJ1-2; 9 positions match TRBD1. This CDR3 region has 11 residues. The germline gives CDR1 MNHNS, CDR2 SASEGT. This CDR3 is CGTGEDYGYTF. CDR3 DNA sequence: TGTGGGACAGGGGAGGACTATGGCTACACCTTC.

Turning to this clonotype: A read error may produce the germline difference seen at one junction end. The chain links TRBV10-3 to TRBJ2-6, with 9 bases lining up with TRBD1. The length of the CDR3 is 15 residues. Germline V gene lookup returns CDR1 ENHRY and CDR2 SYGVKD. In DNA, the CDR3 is TGTGCCATCAGTGGGACAGGGGTTGGGGCCTACGTCCTGACTTTC. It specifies CAISGTGVGAYVLTF.

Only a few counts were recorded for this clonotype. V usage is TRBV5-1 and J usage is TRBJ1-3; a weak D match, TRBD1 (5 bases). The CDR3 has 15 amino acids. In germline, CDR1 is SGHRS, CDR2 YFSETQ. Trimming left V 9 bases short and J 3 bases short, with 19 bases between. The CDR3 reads CAMGGDPRYGNTIYF. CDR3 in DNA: TGCGCCATGGGGGGGGACCCCAGATATGGAAACACCATATATTTT.

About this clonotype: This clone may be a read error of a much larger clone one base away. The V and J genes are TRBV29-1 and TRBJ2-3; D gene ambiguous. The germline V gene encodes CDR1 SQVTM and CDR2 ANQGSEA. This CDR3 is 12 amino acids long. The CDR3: CGVVVSADTQYF. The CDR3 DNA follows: TGCGGCGTTGTTGTGTCCGCAGATACGCAGTATTTT.

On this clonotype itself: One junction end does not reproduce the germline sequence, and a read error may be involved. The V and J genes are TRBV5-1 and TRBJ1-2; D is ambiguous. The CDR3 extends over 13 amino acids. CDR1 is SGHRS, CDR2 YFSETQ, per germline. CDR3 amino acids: CASSSDNYYGYAF. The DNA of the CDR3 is TGCGCCAGCAGCTCAGACAACTACTATGGCTACGCCTTC. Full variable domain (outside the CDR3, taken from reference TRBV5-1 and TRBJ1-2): KAGVTQTPRYLIKTRGQQVTLSCSPISGHRSVSWYQQTPGQGLQFLFEYFSETQRNKGNFPGRFSGRQFSNSRSEMNVSTLELGDSALYLCASSSDNYYGYAFGSGTRLTVV.

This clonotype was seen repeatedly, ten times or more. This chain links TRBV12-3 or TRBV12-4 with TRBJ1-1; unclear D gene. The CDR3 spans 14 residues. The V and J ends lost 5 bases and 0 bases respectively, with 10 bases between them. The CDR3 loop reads CASSIQGMNTEAFF. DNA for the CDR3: TGTGCCAGCAGTATACAAGGGATGAACACTGAAGCTTTCTTT.

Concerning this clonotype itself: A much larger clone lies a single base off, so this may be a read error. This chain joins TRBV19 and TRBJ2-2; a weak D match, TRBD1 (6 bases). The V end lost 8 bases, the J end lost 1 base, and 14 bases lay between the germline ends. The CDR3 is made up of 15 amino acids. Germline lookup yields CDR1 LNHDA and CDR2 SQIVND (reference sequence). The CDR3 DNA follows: TGTGCCAGTTCGAACAGGGCCAGGAACACCGGGGAGCTGTTTTTT. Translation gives CASSNRARNTGELFF.

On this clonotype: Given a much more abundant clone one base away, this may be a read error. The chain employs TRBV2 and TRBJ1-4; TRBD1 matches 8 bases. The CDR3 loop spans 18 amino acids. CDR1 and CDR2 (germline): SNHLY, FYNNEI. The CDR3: CDSSERDRLLATNEKLFF. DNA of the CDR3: TGTGACAGCAGTGAACGGGACAGGCTACTGGCAACTAATGAAAAACTGTTTTTT.

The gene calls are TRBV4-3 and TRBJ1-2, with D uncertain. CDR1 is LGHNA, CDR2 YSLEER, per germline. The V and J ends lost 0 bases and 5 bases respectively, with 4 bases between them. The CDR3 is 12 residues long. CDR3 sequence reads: CASSQDLYGYTF. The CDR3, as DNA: TGCGCCAGCAGCCAAGATTTATATGGCTACACCTTC.

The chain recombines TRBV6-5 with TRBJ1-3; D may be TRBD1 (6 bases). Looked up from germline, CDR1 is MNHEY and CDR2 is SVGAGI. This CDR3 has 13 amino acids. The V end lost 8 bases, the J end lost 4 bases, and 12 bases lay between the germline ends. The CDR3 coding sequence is TGTGCCAGCGAGGAGGGGGAAGGAAACACCATATATTTT. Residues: CASEEGEGNTIYF.

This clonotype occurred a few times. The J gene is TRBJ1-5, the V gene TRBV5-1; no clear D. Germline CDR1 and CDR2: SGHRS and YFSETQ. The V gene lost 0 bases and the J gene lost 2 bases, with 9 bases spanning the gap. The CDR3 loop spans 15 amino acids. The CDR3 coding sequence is TGCGCCAGCAGCTTGGGAGAGTTCGGCAATCAGCCCCAGCATTTT. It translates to CASSLGEFGNQPQHF.

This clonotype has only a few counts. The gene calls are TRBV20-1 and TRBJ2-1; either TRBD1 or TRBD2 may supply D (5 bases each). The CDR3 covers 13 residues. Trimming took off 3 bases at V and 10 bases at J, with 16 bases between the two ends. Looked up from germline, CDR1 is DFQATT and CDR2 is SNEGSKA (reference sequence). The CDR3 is CSASIGTDQEQFF. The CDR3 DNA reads TGCAGTGCTAGTATCGGGACCGACCAGGAGCAGTTCTTC.

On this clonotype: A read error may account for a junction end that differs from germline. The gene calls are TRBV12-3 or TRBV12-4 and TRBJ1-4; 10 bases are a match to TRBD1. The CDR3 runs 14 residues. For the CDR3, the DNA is TGTACCAGCAGCCCCGGGACAGGGGCTGAAAAACTGTTTTTT. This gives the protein CTSSPGTGAEKLFF.

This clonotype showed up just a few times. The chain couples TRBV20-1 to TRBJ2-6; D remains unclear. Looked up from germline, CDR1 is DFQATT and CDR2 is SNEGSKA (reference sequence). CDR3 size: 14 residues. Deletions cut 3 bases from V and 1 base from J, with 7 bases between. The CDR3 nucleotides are TGCAGTGCTAGTCTGTTATCTGGGGCCAACGTCCTGACTTTC. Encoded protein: CSASLLSGANVLTF.

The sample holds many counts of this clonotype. CDR3 in amino acids: CASNPGQGITEAFF. As DNA, the CDR3 is TGTGCCAGCAACCCGGGACAGGGTATCACTGAAGCTTTCTTT. This chain uses TRBV27 with TRBJ1-1, with 9 bases aligning to TRBD1. The CDR3 spans 14 residues. V dropped 7 bases and J dropped 4; count of bases not matched to a gene: 7. Germline V gene lookup returns CDR1 MNHEY and CDR2 SMNVEV (reference sequence).